This T cell receptor (beta chain) was retrieved from a study of patients and donors after allogeneic stem cell transplantation. Losses at the gene ends were 6 bases for V and 1 base for J; bases not matched to a gene: 12. This CDR3 contains 17 residues. MiXCR, run by TCRdb on the RT-PCR reads, gives a single entry per CDR3 protein. The sample has approximately 430,000 distinct CDR3 sequences; 15% to 20% are singletons. This clonotype was detected many times. The sample comprised blood, either unsorted or a sorted T cell fraction (not recorded which). The chain is built from TRBV12-3 or TRBV12-4 and TRBJ1-5, with 7 bases fitting TRBD1. This sequence was found in a human donor who was either an allogeneic HSCT recipient or a stem cell or donor lymphocyte infusion donor (not recorded which). It is not recorded whose cells these are; they may come from a transplant donor. The CDR3 sequence: CASSRIGRDRSNQPQHF. The CDR3 bases are TGTGCCAGCAGCCGTATTGGGCGGGACAGAAGCAATCAGCCCCAGCATTTT.